Following are 10 T cell receptor beta chains from one sample sequenced in a study of radiation and T cells in renal cell carcinoma. The repertoire was sequenced with immunoSEQ multiplex PCR; TCRdb's copy has only in-frame clones and lacks some. This sample has 24,000 or so clones; around 50% occur once, and the top ten carry 20% to 25%. Treatment here: treatment-naive control, cytoreductive nephrectomy. The material sequenced was tumor tissue, taken from a patient whose treatment was nephrectomy without radiotherapy. The receptors here all came from a human donor with renal cell carcinoma.

Ten or more counts support this clone. The chain employs TRBV13 and TRBJ1-1; unclear D gene. V lost 3 bases and J 4 bases, leaving 9 bases between the germline ends. CDR1 is PRHDT, CDR2 FYEKMQ, per germline (reference sequence). The CDR3 extends over 13 amino acids. The CDR3: CASSLDPATEAFF. The CDR3 region has the DNA TGTGCCAGCAGCTTGGACCCAGCCACTGAAGCTTTCTTT.

The J gene is TRBJ2-3, the V gene TRBV7-6; 8 nucleotides match TRBD1. V was clipped by 5 bases and J by 3 bases; unmatched bases: 10. This CDR3 contains 16 residues. Germline lookup yields CDR1 SGHVS and CDR2 FNYEAQ. The CDR3 DNA reads as TGTGCCAGCAGCCCCGGGACAGGTTCCCGTACAGATACGCAGTATTTT. This sequence encodes CASSPGTGSRTDTQYF.

The rearrangement links TRBV5-1 to TRBJ1-1; D is perhaps TRBD1 (6 bases). CDR1 is SGHRS and CDR2 is YFSETQ in the germline V gene. The CDR3 runs 13 residues. The V end lost 5 bases, the J end lost 4 bases, and 12 bases lay between the germline ends. Written as DNA, the CDR3 is TGCGCCAGCAGAACAGGGTGGGCCACTGAAGCTTTCTTT. Amino acid sequence: CASRTGWATEAFF. The full variable domain, completed using reference TRBV5-1 and TRBJ1-1, is KAGVTQTPRYLIKTRGQQVTLSCSPISGHRSVSWYQQTPGQGLQFLFEYFSETQRNKGNFPGRFSGRQFSNSRSEMNVSTLELGDSALYLCASRTGWATEAFFGQGTRLTVV.

This chain connects TRBV5-1 to TRBJ2-3; D ambiguous. The CDR3 totals 13 residues. V lost 4 bases to trimming and J lost 4 bases, with 10 bases between them. Looked up from germline, CDR1 is SGHRS and CDR2 is YFSETQ. The CDR3 DNA reads as TGCGCCAGCAGCGGCCCACCGGCAGATACGCAGTATTTT. Its translation: CASSGPPADTQYF.

This chain links TRBV30 with TRBJ1-2; no firm D call. Germline V CDR1 and CDR2: GTSNPN, SVGIG (reference sequence). The CDR3 has 14 amino acids. V gave up 0 bases and J gave up 4 bases, with 12 bases separating them. The CDR3 is CAWSVRTWGYGYTF. The DNA of the CDR3 is TGTGCCTGGAGTGTTAGGACCTGGGGCTATGGCTACACCTTC.

About this clone: Relative to the germline gene, one junction end is altered; a read error may explain this. J is TRBJ2-5 and V is TRBV4-3; D not certain. This CDR3 is 10 amino acids long. CDR1 is LGHNA, CDR2 YSLEER, per germline. CDR3: CASSQGTQYF. CDR3 DNA sequence: TGCGCCAGCAGCCAAGGGACCCAGTACTTC.

The V call is TRBV4-3, the J call TRBJ2-2, with 11 positions matching TRBD2. The V segment lost 1 base and the J segment 4 bases; nucleotides outside the gene matches: 8. The CDR3 sequence is 18 residues long. CDR1 is LGHNA, CDR2 YSLEER, per germline. CDR3 nucleotide sequence: TGCGCCAGCAGCCAAGGCTCCACTAGCGGGGGACTCACCGGGGAGCTGTTTTTT. It is translated as CASSQGSTSGGLTGELFF.

The chain recombines TRBV7-2 with TRBJ1-5, with D unresolved. The germline V gene has CDR1 SGHTA and CDR2 FQGNSA. The ends were cut back, 0 bases at V and 6 bases at J, with 3 bases in the middle. This CDR3 has 12 amino acids. CDR3 in DNA: TGTGCCAGCAGCTTAGCGGGTCAGCCCCAGCATTTT. Translated, it gives CASSLAGQPQHF.

This clone has more than one count but fewer than ten. V is TRBV14 and J is TRBJ2-7; D is uncertain. CDR3 length equals 14 residues. Germline V gene lookup returns CDR1 SGHDN and CDR2 FVKESK. V lost 1 base to trimming and J lost 6 bases, with 13 bases between them. CDR3 nucleotide sequence: TGTGCCAGCAGCCAAGCTTCACTCCTTGGCGAGCAGTACTTC. Translating gives CASSQASLLGEQYF.

The chain has TRBV29-1 and TRBJ2-6; tentative D call: TRBD1 (5 bases). Germline V lookup: CDR1 SQVTM, CDR2 ANQGSEA. V dropped 3 bases and J dropped 0 bases, with 15 bases sitting between them. The CDR3 has 17 amino acids. For the CDR3, the DNA is TGCAGCGTTGAGGGTCGGCCAGGGCTCTCTGGGGCCAACGTCCTGACTTTC. Translated, it gives CSVEGRPGLSGANVLTF.